What follows is one T cell receptor (beta chain) and its context. Its cognate antigen is unknown. This table comes from immunoSEQ multiplex PCR, and its TCRdb copy is limited to in-frame clones, with some not included. The sample lists some 86,000 clones, 90% occurring once. The data belong to a study of T cell responses to AZD1222 COVID-19 vaccine. Study-wide points: Sampled repertoires all dated from after the peak T cell response. Increases in Spike-specific TCR breadth and depth were seen after two AZD1222 doses. At baseline, seropositivity was found in only a handful of AZD1222 recipients.

The clonotype was recovered from an adult who received the AZD1222 COVID-19 vaccine. The sample in question was peripheral blood, obtained 28 days after the second AZD1222 dose.

CDR3 nucleotides: TGTGCCAGCAGCTTAATGGGGGATTCACCCCTCCACTTT. Its protein is CASSLMGDSPLHF. The chain employs TRBV7-9 and TRBJ1-6, with a weak D call TRBD1 (5 bases). The length of the CDR3 is 13 residues. Germline V gene lookup returns CDR1 SEHNR and CDR2 FQNEAQ (reference sequence). V was shortened by 2 bases and J by 8 bases, with 7 bases between the two germline ends. Looking up the rest from reference TRBV7-9 and TRBJ1-6 gives the full variable domain: DTGVSQNPRHKITKRGQNVTFRCDPISEHNRLYWYRQTLGQGPEFLTYFQNEAQLEKSRLLSDRFSAERPKGSFSTLEIQRTEQGDSAMYLCASSLMGDSPLHFGNGTRLTVT.